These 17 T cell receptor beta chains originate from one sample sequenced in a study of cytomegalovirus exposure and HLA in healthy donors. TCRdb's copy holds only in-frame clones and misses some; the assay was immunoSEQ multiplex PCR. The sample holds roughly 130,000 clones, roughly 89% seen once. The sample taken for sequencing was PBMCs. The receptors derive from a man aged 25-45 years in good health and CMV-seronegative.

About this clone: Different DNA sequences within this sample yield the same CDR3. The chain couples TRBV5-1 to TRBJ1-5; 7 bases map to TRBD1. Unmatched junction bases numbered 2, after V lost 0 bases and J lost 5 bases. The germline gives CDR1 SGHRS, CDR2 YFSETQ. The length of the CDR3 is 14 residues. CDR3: CASSLGQGDQPQHF. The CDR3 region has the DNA TGCGCCAGCAGCTTGGGACAGGGCGATCAGCCCCAGCATTTT.

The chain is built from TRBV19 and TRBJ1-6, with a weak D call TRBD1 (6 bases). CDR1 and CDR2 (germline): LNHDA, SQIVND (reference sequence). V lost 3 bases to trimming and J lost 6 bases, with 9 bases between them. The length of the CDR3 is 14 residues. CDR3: CASSMGHLNSPLHF. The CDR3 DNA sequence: TGTGCCAGTAGTATGGGACATCTTAATTCACCCCTCCACTTT. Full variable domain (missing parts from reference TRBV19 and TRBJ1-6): DGGITQSPKYLFRKEGQNVTLSCEQNLNHDAMYWYRQDPGQGLRLIYYSQIVNDFQKGDIAEGYSVSREKKESFPLTVTSAQKNPTAFYLCASSMGHLNSPLHFGNGTRLTVT.

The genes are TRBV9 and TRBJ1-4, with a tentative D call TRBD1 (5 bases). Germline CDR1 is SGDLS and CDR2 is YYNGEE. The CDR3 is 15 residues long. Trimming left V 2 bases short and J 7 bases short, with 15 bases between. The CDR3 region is CASSVGPQGIEKLFF. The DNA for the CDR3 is TGTGCCAGCAGCGTGGGCCCCCAGGGAATTGAAAAACTGTTTTTT.

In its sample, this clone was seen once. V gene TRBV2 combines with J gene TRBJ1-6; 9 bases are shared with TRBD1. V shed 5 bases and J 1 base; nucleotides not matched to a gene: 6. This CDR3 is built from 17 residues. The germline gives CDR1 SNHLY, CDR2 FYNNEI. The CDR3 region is CASSQGQGPSYNSPLHF. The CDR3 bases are TGTGCCAGCAGTCAGGGACAGGGCCCTTCCTATAATTCACCCCTCCACTTT.

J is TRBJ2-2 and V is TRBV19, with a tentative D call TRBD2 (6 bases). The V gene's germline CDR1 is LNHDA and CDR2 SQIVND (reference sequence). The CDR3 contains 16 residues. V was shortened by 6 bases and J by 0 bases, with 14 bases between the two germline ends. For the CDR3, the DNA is TGTGCCAGTAGAGGCGGGGAAAGCGCGAACACCGGGGAGCTGTTTTTT. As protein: CASRGGESANTGELFF.

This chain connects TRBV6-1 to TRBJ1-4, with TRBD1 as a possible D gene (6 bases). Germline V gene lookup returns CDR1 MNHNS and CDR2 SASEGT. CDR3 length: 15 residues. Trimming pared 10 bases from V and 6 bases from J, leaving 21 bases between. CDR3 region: CATLGHGGPDEKLFF. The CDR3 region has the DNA TGTGCCACCTTGGGGCACGGGGGGCCCGATGAAAAACTGTTTTTT.

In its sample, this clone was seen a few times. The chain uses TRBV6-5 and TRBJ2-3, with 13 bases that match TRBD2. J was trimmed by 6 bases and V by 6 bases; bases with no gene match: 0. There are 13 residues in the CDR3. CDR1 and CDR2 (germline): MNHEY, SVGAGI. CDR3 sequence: CASRLAGGDTQYF. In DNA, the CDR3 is TGTGCCAGCAGACTAGCGGGGGGGGATACGCAGTATTTT.

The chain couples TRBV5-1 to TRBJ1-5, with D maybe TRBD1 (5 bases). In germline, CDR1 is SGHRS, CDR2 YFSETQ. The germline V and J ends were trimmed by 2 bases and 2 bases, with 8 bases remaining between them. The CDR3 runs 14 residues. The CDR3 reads CASSLWGGNQPQHF. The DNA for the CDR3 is TGCGCCAGCAGCTTATGGGGGGGCAATCAGCCCCAGCATTTT.

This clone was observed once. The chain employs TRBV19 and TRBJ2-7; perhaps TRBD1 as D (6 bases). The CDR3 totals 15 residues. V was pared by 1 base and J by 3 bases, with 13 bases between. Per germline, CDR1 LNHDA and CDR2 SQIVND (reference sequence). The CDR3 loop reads CASSIATGSDYEQYF. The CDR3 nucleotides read TGTGCCAGTAGTATAGCCACAGGGTCAGACTACGAGCAGTACTTC.

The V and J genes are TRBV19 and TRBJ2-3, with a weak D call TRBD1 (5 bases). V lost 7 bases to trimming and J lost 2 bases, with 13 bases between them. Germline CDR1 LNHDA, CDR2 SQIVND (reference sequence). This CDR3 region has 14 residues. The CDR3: CASMGWGPTDTQYF. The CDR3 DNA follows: TGTGCCAGTATGGGTTGGGGCCCCACAGATACGCAGTATTTT.

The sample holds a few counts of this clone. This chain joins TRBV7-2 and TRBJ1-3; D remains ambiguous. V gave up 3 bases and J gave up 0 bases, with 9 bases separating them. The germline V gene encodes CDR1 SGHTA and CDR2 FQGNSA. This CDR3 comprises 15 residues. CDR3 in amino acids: CASSFYGNSGNTIYF. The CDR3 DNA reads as TGTGCCAGCAGCTTCTACGGTAACTCTGGAAACACCATATATTTT. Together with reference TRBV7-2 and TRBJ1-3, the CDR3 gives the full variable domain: GAGVSQSPSNKVTEKGKDVELRCDPISGHTALYWYRQSLGQGLEFLIYFQGNSAPDKSGLPSDRFSAERTGGSVSTLTIQRTQQEDSAVYLCASSFYGNSGNTIYFGEGSWLTVV.

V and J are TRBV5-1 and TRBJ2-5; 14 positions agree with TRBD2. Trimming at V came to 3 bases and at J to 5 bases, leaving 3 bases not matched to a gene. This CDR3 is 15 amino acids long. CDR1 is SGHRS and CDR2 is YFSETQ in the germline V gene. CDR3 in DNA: TGCGCCAGCAGCTCGGGACTAGCGGGGGTTGAGACCCAGTACTTC. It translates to CASSSGLAGVETQYF.

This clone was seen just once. This CDR3 is CASSPGGFYYGYTF. Written as DNA, the CDR3 is TGTGCCAGCAGCCCCGGCGGGTTTTACTATGGCTACACCTTC. The chain joins TRBV11-2 to TRBJ1-2; D gene unclear. V was shortened by 5 bases and J by 3 bases, with 13 bases between the two germline ends. The CDR3 has 14 amino acids. Germline CDR1 is SGHAT and CDR2 is FQNNGV.

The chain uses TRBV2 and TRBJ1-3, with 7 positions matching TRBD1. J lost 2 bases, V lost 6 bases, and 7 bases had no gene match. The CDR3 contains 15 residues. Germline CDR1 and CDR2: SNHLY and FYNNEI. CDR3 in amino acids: CASRPTGATGNTIYF. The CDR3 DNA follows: TGTGCCAGCAGACCTACAGGGGCAACTGGAAACACCATATATTTT.

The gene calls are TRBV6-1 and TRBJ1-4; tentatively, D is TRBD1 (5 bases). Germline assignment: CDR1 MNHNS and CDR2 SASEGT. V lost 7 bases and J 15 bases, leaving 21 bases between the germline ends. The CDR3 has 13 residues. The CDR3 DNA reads TGTGCCAGCACCCTCGGCGGGGCGGCAGAGGTGTTTTTT. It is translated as CASTLGGAAEVFF.

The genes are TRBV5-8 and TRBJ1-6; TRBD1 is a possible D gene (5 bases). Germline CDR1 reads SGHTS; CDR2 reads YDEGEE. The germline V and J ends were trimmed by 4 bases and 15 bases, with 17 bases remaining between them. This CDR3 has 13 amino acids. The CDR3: CASSPVRGGLLHF. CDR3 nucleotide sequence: TGTGCCAGCAGCCCCGTCCGTGGGGGACTCCTCCACTTT.

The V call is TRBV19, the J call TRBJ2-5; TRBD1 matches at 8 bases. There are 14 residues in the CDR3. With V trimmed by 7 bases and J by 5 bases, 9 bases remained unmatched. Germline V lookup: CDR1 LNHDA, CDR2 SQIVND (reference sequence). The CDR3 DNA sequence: TGTGCCAGTAAGAGGGACAGGACTGAGGAGACCCAGTACTTC. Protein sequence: CASKRDRTEETQYF.